This T cell receptor (beta chain) was profiled in a study of T cells in Graves' hyperthyroidism and ophthalmopathy. Study in general: The authors collected peripheral blood at initial diagnosis, before any treatment. Broader study findings: The model identified upcoming ophthalmopathy a median approximately seven months ahead of onset.

CDR3 length equals 15 residues. Trimming left V 5 bases short and J 5 bases short, with 19 bases between. CDR1 and CDR2 from the germline V gene are MNHEY and SMNVEV (reference sequence). This clonotype was detected ten times or more. Its matching antigen is unknown. Exclusion of patients followed from uncontrolled infection, other autoimmune disease, pregnancy or lactation. TCR beta CDR3 region amplification was performed from RNA transcripts. The TCR CDR3 first-round RT-PCR relied on the HTBI primer set. TCRdb reprocessed the multiplex PCR reads with MiXCR, giving one entry per CDR3 protein. The sample shows about 420,000 distinct CDR3 sequences, approximately 14% of them seen only once.

Sequencing input: blood. This receptor was identified in a woman between 18 and 29 years old with Graves' hyperthyroidism. The genes are TRBV27 and TRBJ2-7, with D possibly being TRBD1 (5 bases). CDR3 residues: CASSPYRYPYNEQYF. The CDR3 coding sequence is TGTGCCAGCAGTCCCTACAGGTACCCCTACAACGAGCAGTACTTC.